Shown below are 25 T cell receptor beta chains from a single sample sequenced in a study of shared clonotypes between healthy human individuals. Clones were read by immunoSEQ multiplex PCR, and TCRdb kept only the in-frame ones, dropping some. The sample has about 92,000 clones, 60% to 75% seen once; the top ten hold approximately 46%. Sequencing was carried out using memory CD8+ T cells sorted from blood. Subset defined: CD45RO+ cells pooled with CCR7-negative TemRA cells. These receptors originate from a man aged 30-40 years in good health.

This clone was recorded a few times. The same CDR3 arises from other DNA sequences in this sample as well. The chain employs TRBV6-6 and TRBJ2-7; D not resolved. Germline CDR1 and CDR2: MNHNY and SVGAGI (reference sequence). Trimming shortened V by 4 bases and J by 2 bases, and 9 bases separated the two germline ends. This CDR3 spans 13 amino acids. The CDR3 nucleotides read TGTGCCAGCAGTTTGGACGGAACCTACGAGCAGTACTTC. Its protein is CASSLDGTYEQYF.

The CDR3, as DNA: TGTGCCAGCAGTGTAACTTCGAAACACCCCACAGATACGCAGTATTTT. Encoded protein: CASSVTSKHPTDTQYF. The chain couples TRBV25-1 to TRBJ2-3; D call uncertain. Germline V lookup: CDR1 MGHDK, CDR2 SYGVNS. The V end was cut by 4 bases, the J end by 2 bases, with 16 bases between. This CDR3 spans 16 amino acids.

As regards this clone: This sample also contains other DNA sequences that code for the same CDR3. The chain couples TRBV6-5 to TRBJ1-2; D not certain. From germline, CDR1 is MNHEY and CDR2 SVGAGI. CDR3 length equals 11 residues. Trimming pared 5 bases from V and 2 bases from J, leaving 3 bases between. The CDR3 reads CASSENYGYTF. The DNA of the CDR3 is TGTGCCAGCAGTGAAAACTATGGCTACACCTTC.

This clone was counted a few times. The CDR3 sequence is CASRQLPLPGNEQFF. CDR3 DNA sequence: TGTGCCAGCAGACAGCTACCACTCCCGGGGAATGAGCAGTTCTTC. The V gene is TRBV2, the J gene TRBJ2-1; tentative D call: TRBD2 (5 bases). The germline V gene has CDR1 SNHLY and CDR2 FYNNEI. The CDR3 runs to 15 residues. The V end lost 6 bases, the J end lost 7 bases, and 19 bases lay between the germline ends. Full variable domain (missing parts from reference TRBV2 and TRBJ2-1): EPEVTQTPSHQVTQMGQEVILRCVPISNHLYFYWYRQILGQKVEFLVSFYNNEISEKSEIFDDQFSVERPDGSNFTLKIRSTKLEDSAMYFCASRQLPLPGNEQFFGPGTRLTVL.

This clone was seen a handful of times. V usage is TRBV10-3 and J usage is TRBJ1-1; D perhaps matches TRBD1 (6 bases). Trimming took 5 bases from V and 2 from J, leaving 12 bases between them. CDR1 and CDR2 from the germline V gene are ENHRY and SYGVKD. The CDR3 length is 14 residues. CDR3 protein: CAISTTGFNTEAFF. The DNA of the CDR3 is TGTGCCATCAGTACCACAGGGTTCAACACTGAAGCTTTCTTT.

The rearrangement joins TRBV2 to TRBJ2-7; D gene unclear. CDR3 length: 12 residues. The germline V gene encodes CDR1 SNHLY and CDR2 FYNNEI. The V end lost 5 bases, the J end lost 4 bases, and 9 bases lay between the germline ends. The CDR3 loop is CASSRASYEQYF. CDR3 nucleotides: TGTGCCAGCAGTCGGGCAAGTTACGAGCAGTACTTC.

This clone was detected only once. Here the CDR3 DNA reads TGTGCCAGCACAACTACACAGGGCATCGGGGAGCTGTTTTTT. The encoded protein is CASTTTQGIGELFF. The chain carries TRBV19 and TRBJ2-2; tentatively, D is TRBD1 (6 bases). The CDR3 is 14 amino acids. Germline V gene data show CDR1 as LNHDA and CDR2 as SQIVND (reference sequence). V lost 9 bases to trimming and J lost 7 bases, with 18 bases between them.

The gene calls are TRBV27 and TRBJ2-1; 14 bases are shared with TRBD2. V trimming: 8 bases; J trimming: 6 bases; junction bases outside the gene matches: 12. In germline, CDR1 is MNHEY, CDR2 SMNVEV (reference sequence). The CDR3 is made up of 17 amino acids. DNA of the CDR3: TGTGCCAGCTTACCGAGGGGACTAGCGGGAGCCTCCAATGAGCAGTTCTTC. The encoded protein is CASLPRGLAGASNEQFF.

The table lists this clone with a count of one. The chain is built from TRBV27 and TRBJ2-4, with TRBD1 as a possible D gene (6 bases). The CDR3 is 17 amino acids. V was clipped by 5 bases and J by 3 bases, with 20 bases between them. Germline CDR1 MNHEY, CDR2 SMNVEV (reference sequence). The CDR3 protein is CASSLGTRTSGKNIQYF. The CDR3 DNA reads TGTGCCAGCAGTCTCGGGACAAGGACTTCTGGCAAAAACATTCAGTACTTC.

This clone has a handful of counts. This chain connects TRBV6-1 to TRBJ1-4; 11 nucleotides line up with TRBD1. The CDR3 is 16 residues long. The V segment lost 1 base and the J segment 8 bases; nucleotides outside the gene matches: 6. In germline, CDR1 is MNHNS, CDR2 SASEGT. The CDR3 protein is CASSEGLGTGGEKLFF. The CDR3 DNA reads as TGTGCCAGCAGTGAAGGATTAGGGACAGGGGGGGAAAAACTGTTTTTT.

This chain links TRBV4-2 with TRBJ1-1, with 9 bases aligning to TRBD1. Germline trimming cut 8 bases from V and 1 base from J; bases unmatched to any gene: 5. Germline CDR1 reads LGHNA; CDR2 reads YNFKEQ. The CDR3 contains 14 residues. The CDR3 spells CASYQDRGNTEAFF. For the CDR3, the DNA is TGTGCCAGCTATCAGGACAGGGGGAACACTGAAGCTTTCTTT.

The chain joins TRBV14 to TRBJ2-1; no reliable D call. The germline V gene has CDR1 SGHDN and CDR2 FVKESK. Trimming removed 1 base at V and 6 bases at J, with 10 bases between. The CDR3 extends over 14 amino acids. CDR3 amino acids: CASSQVNGINEQFF. CDR3 bases: TGTGCCAGCAGCCAAGTAAACGGCATCAATGAGCAGTTCTTC.

This clone was picked up a small number of times. The chain is built from TRBV27 and TRBJ2-1; 9 bases agree with TRBD1. The CDR3 runs to 15 residues. J gave up 6 bases and V 3 bases, and 6 bases lay outside the gene matches. CDR1 MNHEY and CDR2 SMNVEV come from the germline V gene (reference sequence). The CDR3 reads CASSLAGQGVNEQFF. In DNA form, the CDR3 reads TGTGCCAGCAGTTTGGCGGGACAGGGTGTCAATGAGCAGTTCTTC.

About this clone itself: Other DNA sequences of this sample code for an identical CDR3. The chain employs TRBV25-1 and TRBJ2-1, with TRBD1 as a possible D gene (7 bases). This CDR3 is 11 amino acids long. V was shortened by 8 bases and J by 7 bases, with 9 bases between the two germline ends. Germline V gene lookup returns CDR1 MGHDK and CDR2 SYGVNS. The CDR3 loop is CASSGGNEQFF. The CDR3 DNA follows: TGTGCCAGCTCAGGGGGGAATGAGCAGTTCTTC.

The sample holds a few counts of this clone. This sequence joins TRBV6-4 and TRBJ2-3; tentatively, D is TRBD1 or TRBD2 (6 bases each). CDR1 and CDR2 from the germline V gene are MRHNA and SNTAGT. V gave up 2 bases and J gave up 1 base, with 10 bases separating them. The CDR3 loop spans 15 amino acids. For the CDR3, the DNA is TGTGCCAGCAGTGACGGAAGGGGGGGCACAGATACGCAGTATTTT. Its translation is CASSDGRGGTDTQYF.

The J gene is TRBJ2-1, the V gene TRBV11-2; D tentatively fits TRBD1 or TRBD2 (6 bases each). Germline V gene lookup returns CDR1 SGHAT and CDR2 FQNNGV. This CDR3 is built from 14 residues. Trimming shortened V by 4 bases and J by 7 bases, and 14 bases separated the two germline ends. The CDR3 coding sequence is TGTGCCAGCAGCTGGCCTAGAGGGGGGAATGAGCAGTTCTTC. This gives the protein CASSWPRGGNEQFF. Full variable domain (outside the CDR3, taken from reference TRBV11-2 and TRBJ2-1): EAGVAQSPRYKIIEKRQSVAFWCNPISGHATLYWYQQILGQGPKLLIQFQNNGVVDDSQLPKDRFSAERLKGVDSTLKIQPAKLEDSAVYLCASSWPRGGNEQFFGPGTRLTVL.

The CDR3 reads CASWDSPYGYTF. CDR3 DNA sequence: TGTGCCAGCTGGGACAGTCCCTATGGCTACACCTTC. The chain has TRBV27 and TRBJ1-2; 7 bases agree with TRBD1. The CDR3 is 12 amino acids. The junction had 4 bases not matched to a gene; V was cut back by 8 bases and J by 4 bases. Germline lookup yields CDR1 MNHEY and CDR2 SMNVEV (reference sequence).

The J gene is TRBJ2-2, the V gene TRBV11-2, with 8 bases aligning to TRBD1. Trimming cost V 2 bases and J 6 bases; bases outside gene matches: 8. Germline values: CDR1 SGHAT, CDR2 FQNNGV. This CDR3 is built from 16 residues. The CDR3, as DNA: TGTGCCAGCAGCTTAACCCCGGACAGGGATTCCGGGGAGCTGTTTTTT. Translation: CASSLTPDRDSGELFF.

The chain carries TRBV6-5 and TRBJ1-1, with 7 positions matching TRBD1. Germline assignment: CDR1 MNHEY and CDR2 SVGAGI. The junction had 10 bases not matched to a gene; V was cut back by 5 bases and J by 10 bases. The CDR3 totals 13 residues. The CDR3 region has the DNA TGTGCCAGCAGTCTTACCGGGACAGCCGTAGCTTTCTTT. This translates into CASSLTGTAVAFF.

The gene calls are TRBV5-5 and TRBJ2-5; the D gene is possibly TRBD1 (5 bases). Trimming took 0 bases from V and 1 from J, leaving 13 bases between them. The germline CDR1 and CDR2 sequences are SGHKS and YYEKEE (reference sequence). The CDR3 has 16 amino acids. CDR3 loop: CASSLDLRVSQETQYF. The CDR3 DNA is TGTGCCAGCAGCTTGGACCTCAGGGTTAGCCAAGAGACCCAGTACTTC. The full variable domain, completed using reference TRBV5-5 and TRBJ2-5, is DAGVTQSPTHLIKTRGQQVTLRCSPISGHKSVSWYQQVLGQGPQFIFQYYEKEERGRGNFPDRFSARQFPNYSSELNVNALLLGDSALYLCASSLDLRVSQETQYFGPGTRLLVL.

Concerning this clone itself: Different DNA sequences within this sample yield the same CDR3. This sequence joins TRBV18 and TRBJ1-5; 8 bases map to TRBD1. The CDR3 extends over 14 amino acids. Germline values: CDR1 KGHSH, CDR2 LQKENI. The trim removed 3 bases at V and 6 bases at J, leaving 4 bases unmatched. CDR3 residues: CASSPDRAVQPQHF. The CDR3 bases are TGTGCCAGCTCACCGGACAGGGCCGTTCAGCCCCAGCATTTT.

V is TRBV2 and J is TRBJ2-6; D gene uncertain. This CDR3 region has 20 residues. Germline loops: CDR1 SNHLY, CDR2 FYNNEI. Trimming pared 5 bases from V and 1 base from J, leaving 24 bases between. The DNA for the CDR3 is TGTGCCAGCAGTCCAATTTTTCGTACGAACATTAGATCTGGGGCCAACGTCCTGACTTTC. This codes for CASSPIFRTNIRSGANVLTF.

J is TRBJ2-1 and V is TRBV7-2; D might be TRBD2 (6 bases). Germline CDR1 is SGHTA and CDR2 is FQGNSA. The CDR3 runs to 16 residues. Trimming removed 4 bases from V and 4 bases from J, with 17 bases in between. The CDR3 loop reads CASSSNVGSSYNEQFF. In DNA, the CDR3 is TGTGCCAGCAGCTCGAATGTCGGGAGTAGTTACAATGAGCAGTTCTTC.

The V gene is TRBV29-1, the J gene TRBJ2-1; 8 bases line up with TRBD2. Germline trimming cut 2 bases from V and 9 bases from J; bases unmatched to any gene: 6. The CDR3 is made up of 13 amino acids. Germline V gives CDR1 SQVTM, CDR2 ANQGSEA. The CDR3 DNA reads as TGCAGCGTTGAAAGAGCGGGAGAGGGTGAGCAGTTCTTC. Translated: CSVERAGEGEQFF.

This clone was observed a single time. The chain employs TRBV6-5 and TRBJ1-1; D might be TRBD1 (6 bases). The length of the CDR3 is 14 residues. V gave up 6 bases and J gave up 5 bases, with 16 bases separating them. Germline loops: CDR1 MNHEY, CDR2 SVGAGI. The CDR3 protein is CASSQIGGLTEAFF. The CDR3 DNA reads as TGTGCCAGCAGCCAAATAGGGGGTTTGACTGAAGCTTTCTTT.